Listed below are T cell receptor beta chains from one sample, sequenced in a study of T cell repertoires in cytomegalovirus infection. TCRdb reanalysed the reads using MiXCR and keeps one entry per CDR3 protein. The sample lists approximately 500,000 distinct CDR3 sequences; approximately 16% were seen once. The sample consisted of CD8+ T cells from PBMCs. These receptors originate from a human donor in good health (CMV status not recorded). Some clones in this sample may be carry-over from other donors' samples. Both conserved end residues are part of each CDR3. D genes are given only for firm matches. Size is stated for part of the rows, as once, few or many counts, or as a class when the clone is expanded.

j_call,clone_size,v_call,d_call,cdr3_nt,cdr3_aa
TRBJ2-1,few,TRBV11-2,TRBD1,TGTGCCAGCAGCTTACTACAGGGGGCAAACAATGAGCAGTTCTTC,CASSLLQGANNEQFF
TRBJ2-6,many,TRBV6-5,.,TGTGCCAGCAGTTACAGGCCCGGTGCCCTGGGGATCGGAGCCAACGTCCTGACTTTC,CASSYRPGALGIGANVLTF
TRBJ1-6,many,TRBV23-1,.,TGCGCCAGCAGTCAATCGCGTGTAGGGGACTCACCCCTCCACTTT,CASSQSRVGDSPLHF
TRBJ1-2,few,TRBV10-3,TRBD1,TGTGCCATCAGTGAAAGAGGGGGCGAAGCTAACTATGGCTACACCTTC,CAISERGGEANYGYTF
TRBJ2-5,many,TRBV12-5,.,TGTGCTAGTGGTTTGGGGAAAGAGACCCAGTACTTC,CASGLGKETQYF
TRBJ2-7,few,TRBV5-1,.,TGCGCCAGCAGACTGAGGGGGGCCTCTTATGAGCAGTACTTC,CASRLRGASYEQYF
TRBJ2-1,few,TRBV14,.,TGTGCCAGCAGCCAAAACCCCTGGACAGAGTCCTACAATGAGCAGTTCTTC,CASSQNPWTESYNEQFF
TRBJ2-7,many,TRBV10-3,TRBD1,TGTGCCATCGGGGGACAGGGTCTGGAGCAGTACTTC,CAIGGQGLEQYF
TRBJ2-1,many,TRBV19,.,TGTGCCAGTAGTATAGACCGATCCTCCTACAATGAGCAGTTCTTC,CASSIDRSSYNEQFF
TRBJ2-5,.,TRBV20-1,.,TGCAGTGCTAAGCGGTACCAAGAGACCCAGTACTTC,CSAKRYQETQYF
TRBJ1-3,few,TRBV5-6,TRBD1,TGTGCCAGCAGCTTTCGACAGGGGGGAAACACCATATATTTT,CASSFRQGGNTIYF
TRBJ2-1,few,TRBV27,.,TGTGCCAGCAGTTTATCGAACTACCACAATGAGCAGTTCTTC,CASSLSNYHNEQFF
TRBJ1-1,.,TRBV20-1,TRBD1,TGCAGTGCTAGAGAAACACCGGGACAGCGGTCGAACTTT,CSARETPGQRSNF
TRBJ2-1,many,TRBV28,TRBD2,TGTGCCAGCAGTTTAGGTCCCGCGACTAGCGGGAGTGGAAATGAGCAGTTCTTC,CASSLGPATSGSGNEQFF
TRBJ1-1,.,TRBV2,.,TGTGCCAGCAGGGGCAGCTACACTGAAGCTTTCTTT,CASRGSYTEAFF
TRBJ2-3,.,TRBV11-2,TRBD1,TGTGCCAGCAGCTTAGGGCCCGGGACAGTGGCTAGCACAGATACGCAGTATTTT,CASSLGPGTVASTDTQYF
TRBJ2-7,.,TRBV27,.,TGTGCCAGCAGTTTTGGGGGACTCTACGAGCAGTACTTC,CASSFGGLYEQYF
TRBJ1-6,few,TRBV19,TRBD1,TGTGCCAGTAGAGACGGGAGACAGGGAATCGCCTATAATTCACCCCTCCACTTT,CASRDGRQGIAYNSPLHF
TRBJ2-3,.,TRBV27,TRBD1,TGTGCCACTTGGACAGGGGGTAGCACAGATACGCAGTATTTT,CATWTGGSTDTQYF
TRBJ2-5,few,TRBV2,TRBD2,TGTGCCAGCAGTGTCTGGACTAGCGGGAAGGAGACCCAGTACTTC,CASSVWTSGKETQYF